Here is one T cell receptor (beta chain) with its context. Its binding antigen is unknown. Base quality data are lacking; no much larger clone is found one base away. These data originate in a study of T cell responses to AZD1222 COVID-19 vaccine (dated by TCRdb to the early 2020s). Turning to the overall study: AZD1222 recipients whose second dose came at about 4 weeks and those whose second dose came at about 12 weeks were combined into one group, since spike-specific TCR depth and breadth did not differ between the two schedules. Trial participants were enrolled by age into 18-55, 56-69 and 70-plus year subgroups, with 148, 28 and 57 TCR-sequenced participants respectively. TCR sequencing was performed for 230 to 250 trial participants, of whom around 200 were given two doses of AZD1222 and approximately 25 were given two doses of MenACWY control vaccine.

The CDR3 regions of human TCRbeta chains were analyzed by immunosequencing. Per the source publication's procedure: Repertoire TCRs were checked for matches against a reference library of SARS-CoV-2-specific TCRs that had been generated using the MIRA antigen-specificity platform. Breadth was defined as the fraction of unique TCRs that were SARS-CoV-2-associated. Depth was defined as the fraction of total T cells that were SARS-CoV-2-associated. Using the MIRA data, every spike-specific TCR was mapped to the spike region that the TCR reacted to and assigned to either a CD4 or a CD8 class. Log10-transformed breadth and depth values were compared by one-way ANOVA with Sidak's multiple comparisons tests. TCRdb took this table from immuneACCESS and kept in-frame rearrangements with V and J called. Such tables lack part of the clones; where checked against another copy, unresolved V genes explain under half of the gap, and the rest is unexplained. V and J calls and clone size follow that table, whereas D and trimming were derived from the DNA. This sample is represented by over 120,000 clones; approximately 92% of them were singletons. The top ten clones comprise 1.5% to 2% of the sample.

In light of the paper, this sample's time point label describes: baseline before first vaccination. Samples from vaccinated people were obtained from the UK trials COV001 and COV002, which included a single-blind randomized controlled phase 2/3 trial of AZD1222 (ChAdOx1 nCoV-19) in healthy adults. For TCRbeta chain sequencing, PBMC samples were collected from trial participants at day 0 and at day 28 after the second dose. V is pared back by 3 bases and J by 7 bases, with 12 bases lying between the germline termini. Reading from cysteine to phenylalanine, the CDR3 counts 13 amino acids. The entry retains the CDR3 DNA only, 39 bases that are in frame from base 1. CDR1 and CDR2 are read off the germline V gene (reference sequence) as LNHDA and SQIVND. Overall study results and their limits: Conclusions about previously exposed vaccinees are limited because only five to seven AZD1222 recipients were SARS-CoV-2 seropositive at baseline. Because no samples from the day 14 peak response were available, repertoires could be characterized only after the peak T cell response. The whole spike protein was spanned by vaccine-associated CD4 TCRs, and dominant responses were seen in regions 160-218 and 743-854. The 56-69-year group was small, and its depth increase did not reach significance, likely because of low power. Spike-specific TCR breadth and depth rose significantly after two AZD1222 doses compared with day 0 and with MenACWY recipients. Nearly half of unique spike-specific TCRs reportedly recognized epitopes outside regions mutated in the B.1.351 and B.1.1.7 variants. Most participants were white British and females outnumbered males, and the authors suggested that clonal diversity may have been underestimated.

This receptor was taken from an adult in good health. Rearrangement joined TRBV19 to TRBJ1-2; TRBD1 could be the D gene, as 5 bases match. Sequencing was performed on peripheral blood, taken on day 0 of AZD1222 vaccination. The nucleotide sequence reads as follows: TGTGCCAGTAGTATCCGGGGGACGGGTGGCTACACCTTC. This encodes CASSIRGTGGYTF.